This entry is about one T cell receptor beta chain. Preparation of the TCRbeta library used unique molecular identifiers. MiXCR, applied by TCRdb to the PCR reads, yields one record per CDR3 protein. Altogether about 500,000 distinct CDR3 sequences are present, 32% being singletons, with the ten largest covering roughly 2.5%. The data belong to a study of T-cell reconstitution after alpha-beta-depleted transplantation in children. Germline loops: CDR1 MNHEY, CDR2 SVGAGI. Trimming removed 0 bases from V and 0 bases from J, with 15 bases in between. The CDR3 extends over 18 amino acids. The V and J genes are TRBV6-5 and TRBJ1-5; D gene uncertain. This clonotype originated in a human donor who donated a stem cell graft to a child with aplastic anemia. The input for sequencing was PBMCs from the stem cell graft donor, taken from the stem cell graft. CDR3 DNA sequence: TGTGCCAGCAGTTACTCTTCCCGGATCTACTATAGCAATCAGCCCCAGCATTTT. It specifies CASSYSSRIYYSNQPQHF.